Following are 27 T cell receptor beta chains from one sample sequenced in a study of identical twins. TCRdb reprocessed the 5' RACE reads with MiXCR, giving one entry per CDR3 protein. The sample shows 510,000 or so distinct CDR3 sequences, approximately 14% of them seen only once. These same records also appear under a second study, on yellow fever vaccine responses in identical twins.

Sequenced: CD4+ T cells sorted from blood. All receptors derive from a woman between 18 and 29 years old in good health.

The V call is TRBV4-1, the J call TRBJ2-3; D ambiguous. Deletions cut 1 base from V and 6 bases from J, with 23 bases between. The CDR3 is made up of 18 amino acids. Germline V gene sequence: CDR1 MGHRA, CDR2 YSYEKL. This CDR3 reads CASSQAVGSGGPQDTQYF. DNA of the CDR3: TGCGCCAGCAGCCAAGCCGTCGGCAGTGGTGGGCCACAGGATACGCAGTATTTT.

This clonotype was counted only a few times. This chain links TRBV2 with TRBJ2-5, with a possible D match to TRBD2 (5 bases). Germline values: CDR1 SNHLY, CDR2 FYNNEI. The CDR3 consists of 19 residues. Trimming cost V 4 bases and J 0 bases, with 24 bases left between them. In DNA form, the CDR3 reads TGTGCCAGCAGTGGCGACGAATATAGAGGACGGGGAAACCAAGAGACCCAGTACTTC. This sequence encodes CASSGDEYRGRGNQETQYF.

This clonotype was seen a few times. The chain uses TRBV9 and TRBJ2-3; 9 nucleotides line up with TRBD2. Unmatched junction bases numbered 7, after V lost 3 bases and J lost 2 bases. The CDR3 has 16 residues. The germline V gene encodes CDR1 SGDLS and CDR2 YYNGEE. The CDR3 coding sequence is TGTGCCAGCAGCGACGGACTAGCGCAGTTCACAGATACGCAGTATTTT. It encodes CASSDGLAQFTDTQYF.

This clonotype was detected a few times. The V call is TRBV12-3 or TRBV12-4, the J call TRBJ1-2; no firm D call. Trimming took 6 bases from V and 6 from J, leaving 14 bases between them. The CDR3 contains 13 residues. CDR3 amino acids: CASSFHWRNGYTF. In DNA form, the CDR3 reads TGTGCCAGCAGCTTCCATTGGAGAAATGGCTACACCTTC.

This clonotype was recorded at least ten times. The chain joins TRBV12-3 or TRBV12-4 to TRBJ2-1; 15 bases are a match to TRBD2. CDR3 length: 17 residues. J gave up 1 base and V 5 bases, and 3 bases lay outside the gene matches. The CDR3 nucleotides are TGTGCCAGCAGTCTGGGACTAGCGGGGGGATCCTACAATGAGCAGTTCTTC. Translated: CASSLGLAGGSYNEQFF.

This clonotype was detected only a few times. The J gene is TRBJ2-7, the V gene TRBV20-1; 9 bases fit TRBD2. The ends lost 3 bases at V and 0 bases at J; junction bases unmatched: 9. CDR3 length: 16 amino acids. Germline CDR1 reads DFQATT; CDR2 reads SNEGSKA (reference sequence). The CDR3: CSASLSGGSSSYEQYF. The CDR3, as DNA: TGCAGTGCTAGCTTAAGCGGGGGGTCAAGCTCCTACGAGCAGTACTTC.

This clonotype has just a few counts. The chain has TRBV28 and TRBJ2-7; D gene unclear. Trimming stripped 6 bases from V and 2 bases from J, with 11 bases between. Germline CDR1 MDHEN, CDR2 SYDVKM. The CDR3 is 13 residues long. CDR3 sequence reads: CASSSTGTYEQYV. The CDR3 coding sequence is TGTGCCAGCAGCTCTACGGGCACCTACGAGCAGTACGTC.

A few counts support this clonotype. The chain recombines TRBV25-1 with TRBJ2-5; D may be TRBD1 (6 bases). The CDR3 contains 15 residues. Trimming pared 4 bases from V and 5 bases from J, leaving 17 bases between. CDR1 is MGHDK and CDR2 is SYGVNS in the germline V gene. The CDR3 here is CASSGSQGRMETQYF. The CDR3 region has the DNA TGTGCCAGCAGTGGGTCTCAGGGGCGGATGGAGACCCAGTACTTC.

The chain combines TRBV5-1 with TRBJ1-2; possible D gene TRBD1, 5 bases. Germline CDR1 reads SGHRS; CDR2 reads YFSETQ. CDR3 length: 14 amino acids. Trimming shortened V by 0 bases and J by 6 bases, and 12 bases separated the two germline ends. CDR3 DNA sequence: TGCGCCAGCAGCTTGGCAGGGCTTGCGGATGGCTACACCTTC. It encodes CASSLAGLADGYTF.

This clonotype was seen more than once but under ten times. V and J are TRBV11-2 and TRBJ2-1; TRBD1 matches at 8 bases. V was pared by 2 bases and J by 6 bases, with 6 bases of the junction left unmatched. CDR1 and CDR2 from the germline V gene are SGHAT and FQNNGV. The CDR3 length is 15 residues. CDR3 amino acids: CASSLIGQGSNEQFF. The DNA for the CDR3 is TGTGCCAGCAGCTTAATCGGACAGGGAAGCAATGAGCAGTTCTTC.

This clonotype has only a few counts. This rearrangement joins TRBV11-1 to TRBJ2-1, with 13 bases identical to TRBD2. Germline V lookup: CDR1 SGHAT, CDR2 FQDESV (reference sequence). This CDR3 has 18 residues. V was clipped by 6 bases and J by 7 bases; unmatched bases: 15. The CDR3 sequence is CASRIFRGTSGNFNEQFF. DNA for the CDR3: TGTGCCAGCAGGATCTTTAGGGGGACTAGCGGGAATTTTAATGAGCAGTTCTTC.

This clonotype was detected a few times. The chain joins TRBV15 to TRBJ2-3, with 9 bases identical to TRBD1. CDR3 length: 16 amino acids. V lost 0 bases and J lost 3; bases outside the gene matches: 4. Germline values: CDR1 LNHNV, CDR2 YYDKDF (reference sequence). The CDR3 DNA is TGTGCCACCAGCAGAGAGAACGGACAGGGGACAGATACGCAGTATTTT. It specifies CATSRENGQGTDTQYF.

This clonotype was seen a few times. The chain couples TRBV5-1 to TRBJ2-5; a possible D gene is TRBD1 (6 bases). The CDR3 runs to 15 residues. Looked up from germline, CDR1 is SGHRS and CDR2 is YFSETQ. V was pared by 7 bases and J by 1 base, with 17 bases between. CDR3 sequence: CASAQGSRPQETQYF. The CDR3 region has the DNA TGCGCCAGCGCACAGGGCTCTCGGCCCCAAGAGACCCAGTACTTC.

V and J are TRBV6-1 and TRBJ2-6; tentative D call: TRBD1 (6 bases). Germline lookup yields CDR1 MNHNS and CDR2 SASEGT. The CDR3 has 18 amino acids. Trimming left V 7 bases short and J 2 bases short, with 21 bases between. The CDR3 protein is CASTPAGAPLAGANVLTF. CDR3 coding DNA: TGTGCCAGCACCCCCGCAGGGGCTCCTCTAGCTGGGGCCAACGTCCTGACTTTC.

V gene TRBV6-5 combines with J gene TRBJ2-1; tentatively, D is TRBD1 (5 bases). Germline CDR1 MNHEY, CDR2 SVGAGI. This CDR3 comprises 15 residues. V was cut by 2 bases and J by 0 bases, with 8 bases left in between. The CDR3 DNA is TGTGCCAGCAGTTACCGACAGAGCTCCTACAATGAGCAGTTCTTC. Encoded protein: CASSYRQSSYNEQFF.

The chain employs TRBV6-2 or TRBV6-3 and TRBJ2-7, with D possibly being TRBD1 (5 bases). The CDR3 totals 14 residues. CDR1 and CDR2 from the germline V gene are MNHEY and SVGEGT. Trimming stripped 5 bases from V and 3 bases from J, with 14 bases between. The CDR3 spells CASSPSGQIYEQYV. The DNA for the CDR3 is TGTGCCAGCAGTCCCTCCGGACAAATCTACGAGCAGTACGTC.

The sample holds a few counts of this clonotype. This sequence joins TRBV12-3 or TRBV12-4 and TRBJ2-5; 8 bases are shared with TRBD1. V was clipped by 5 bases and J by 5 bases; unmatched bases: 10. The CDR3 runs 15 residues. CDR3 amino acids: CASSPRQGAGETQYF. The DNA for the CDR3 is TGTGCCAGCAGTCCCCGGCAGGGGGCGGGGGAGACCCAGTACTTC.

For the CDR3, the DNA is TGTGCCAGCAACCCCTCCGGGGGCGGTCAGCCCCAGCATTTT. Its protein is CASNPSGGGQPQHF. The chain uses TRBV6-1 and TRBJ1-5, with D maybe TRBD1 (6 bases). Per germline, CDR1 MNHNS and CDR2 SASEGT. V lost 7 bases, J lost 6 bases, and 16 bases lay in between. The CDR3 consists of 14 residues.

In its sample, this clonotype was seen a few times. The J gene is TRBJ1-6, the V gene TRBV12-3 or TRBV12-4; D ambiguous. The V gene lost 6 bases and the J gene lost 12 bases, with 9 bases spanning the gap. The CDR3 is 11 amino acids. As DNA, the CDR3 is TGTGCCAGCAGGACCGTCGGACCCCTCCACTTT. This sequence encodes CASRTVGPLHF.

There are a few counts of this clonotype. The V call is TRBV7-9, the J call TRBJ1-1; 8 bases are a match to TRBD1. Unmatched junction bases numbered 5, after V lost 5 bases and J lost 0 bases. This CDR3 comprises 15 residues. The V gene's germline CDR1 is SEHNR and CDR2 FQNEAQ (reference sequence). The CDR3 sequence: CASSHRQGLNTEAFF. CDR3 DNA sequence: TGTGCCAGCAGCCATAGACAGGGGTTGAACACTGAAGCTTTCTTT.

V usage is TRBV20-1 and J usage is TRBJ2-7, with a tentative D call TRBD1 (6 bases). V was cut by 3 bases and J by 5 bases, with 20 bases left in between. In germline, CDR1 is DFQATT, CDR2 SNEGSKA (reference sequence). The CDR3 has 15 amino acids. CDR3 coding DNA: TGCAGTGCTAGGACGCCACGTCAGGGGCAAAACGAGCAGTACGTC. Translated: CSARTPRQGQNEQYV.

The rearrangement links TRBV24-1 to TRBJ2-3, with 14 positions matching TRBD2. The length of the CDR3 is 16 residues. With 7 bases clipped from V and 4 bases from J, the junction kept 6 bases outside the gene matches. In germline, CDR1 is KGHDR, CDR2 SFDVKD. CDR3 DNA: TGTGCCACCAGCCAACCGGGACTAGCGGGAGCAGATACGCAGTATTTT. Protein sequence: CATSQPGLAGADTQYF.

The genes are TRBV6-2 or TRBV6-3 and TRBJ2-2; D may match TRBD1 or TRBD2 (5 bases each). V lost 0 bases to trimming and J lost 1 base, with 12 bases between them. This CDR3 is 17 amino acids long. Germline assignment: CDR1 MNHEY and CDR2 SVGEGT. CDR3 loop: CASSYSPGRKNTGELFF. The CDR3 bases are TGTGCCAGCAGTTACTCGCCGGGACGGAAGAACACCGGGGAGCTGTTTTTT.

This chain uses TRBV28 with TRBJ2-7; 9 positions agree with TRBD2. CDR1 is MDHEN, CDR2 SYDVKM, per germline. Germline trimming cut 2 bases from V and 6 bases from J; bases unmatched to any gene: 8. The CDR3 sequence is 15 residues long. The CDR3 loop is CASSLGLAGTREQYV. The DNA of the CDR3 is TGTGCCAGCAGTTTAGGGCTAGCGGGGACCCGCGAGCAGTACGTC.

This clonotype was recorded a few times. The V and J genes are TRBV24-1 and TRBJ1-5; D possibly corresponds to TRBD1 (6 bases). The CDR3 is 14 residues long. CDR1 and CDR2 from the germline V gene are KGHDR and SFDVKD. Trimming took 6 bases from V and 6 from J, leaving 14 bases between them. The CDR3 sequence is CATSIGGSGQPQHF. Written as DNA, the CDR3 is TGTGCCACCAGTATCGGGGGCAGTGGTCAGCCCCAGCATTTT.

This clonotype was recorded at least ten times. The CDR3 spells CASSQAGGFREQYF. The CDR3 coding sequence is TGTGCCAGCAGCCAAGCCGGAGGCTTTAGAGAGCAGTACTTC. The V gene is TRBV14, the J gene TRBJ2-7; D is possibly TRBD2 (5 bases). Germline V gene lookup returns CDR1 SGHDN and CDR2 FVKESK. This CDR3 has 14 residues. V lost 1 base, J lost 7 bases, and 14 bases lay in between.

This clonotype has only a few counts. V is TRBV7-2 and J is TRBJ2-6, with no clear D. V dropped 2 bases and J dropped 0 bases, with 8 bases sitting between them. This CDR3 comprises 16 residues. Germline loops: CDR1 SGHTA, CDR2 FQGNSA. Here the CDR3 DNA reads TGTGCCAGCAGCTTACGGCCGAGCTCTGGGGCCAACGTCCTGACTTTC. This translates into CASSLRPSSGANVLTF.